Following are 20 T cell receptor beta chains from one sample sequenced in a study of OX40 agonist ivuxolimab in advanced cancers. Assay: immunoSEQ multiplex PCR; the TCRdb copy retains only in-frame clones and omits some. The table includes tens of thousands of clones, over 70% detected once. Sequenced here: CD4+ or CD8+ T cells sorted from blood, sampled in a trial of the OX40 agonist ivuxolimab. The source is an adult with an advanced solid tumor such as melanoma, head and neck, liver or kidney cancer.

Comment on this clone: Other nucleotide sequences in the sample specify the same CDR3. The rearrangement uses TRBV5-1 and TRBJ1-3, with D unresolved. Deletions cut 0 bases from V and 2 bases from J, with 3 bases between. The CDR3 is made up of 13 amino acids. Germline values: CDR1 SGHRS, CDR2 YFSETQ. DNA for the CDR3: TGCGCCAGCAGCTTGGCAGCTGGAAACACCATATATTTT. Amino acids: CASSLAAGNTIYF. Based on the CDR3 plus reference TRBV5-1 and TRBJ1-3, the full variable domain is KAGVTQTPRYLIKTRGQQVTLSCSPISGHRSVSWYQQTPGQGLQFLFEYFSETQRNKGNFPGRFSGRQFSNSRSEMNVSTLELGDSALYLCASSLAAGNTIYFGEGSWLTVV.

The chain links TRBV6-6 to TRBJ2-5; TRBD2 might be the D (7 bases). The J call is in doubt because the DNA end fits TRBJ2-7 better. The CDR3 loop spans 15 amino acids. Germline V CDR1 and CDR2: MNHNY, SVGAGI (reference sequence). Here the CDR3 reads CASSNSAGASYEQYF. The DNA for the CDR3 is TGTGCCAGCAGCAACTCGGCGGGGGCCTCCTACGAGCAGTACTTC.

The J gene is TRBJ2-7, the V gene TRBV5-1, with 11 nucleotides matching TRBD1. CDR1 SGHRS and CDR2 YFSETQ come from the germline V gene. V was clipped by 4 bases and J by 0 bases; unmatched bases: 6. The CDR3 covers 16 residues. The CDR3 DNA follows: TGCGCCAGCAGCCCAAAGGGACAGGGGGGCTCCTACGAGCAGTACTTC. Its protein is CASSPKGQGGSYEQYF.

V and J are TRBV19 and TRBJ1-1, with 8 bases matching TRBD1. The V segment lost 6 bases and the J segment 6 bases; nucleotides outside the gene matches: 9. The length of the CDR3 is 14 residues. CDR1 LNHDA and CDR2 SQIVND come from the germline V gene (reference sequence). The chain's CDR3 is CASSPGGVPSEAFF. In DNA, the CDR3 is TGTGCCAGTAGCCCAGGGGGCGTCCCGTCTGAAGCTTTCTTT. Full variable domain (outside the CDR3, taken from reference TRBV19 and TRBJ1-1): DGGITQSPKYLFRKEGQNVTLSCEQNLNHDAMYWYRQDPGQGLRLIYYSQIVNDFQKGDIAEGYSVSREKKESFPLTVTSAQKNPTAFYLCASSPGGVPSEAFFGQGTRLTVV.

The V gene is TRBV4-3, the J gene TRBJ2-1; D ambiguous. V was cut by 3 bases and J by 4 bases, with 4 bases left in between. The CDR3 spans 12 residues. Germline assignment: CDR1 LGHNA and CDR2 YSLEER. The CDR3 loop reads CASSQGYNEQFF. The DNA of the CDR3 is TGCGCCAGCAGCCAGGGTTACAATGAGCAGTTCTTC.

The CDR3 sequence is CASSSSHAQVSETQYF. CDR3 bases: TGTGCCAGCAGCTCATCCCACGCGCAGGTCAGCGAGACCCAGTACTTC. V usage is TRBV9 and J usage is TRBJ2-5; D is unclear. Deletions cut 4 bases from V and 5 bases from J, with 21 bases between. The length of the CDR3 is 16 residues. Germline values: CDR1 SGDLS, CDR2 YYNGEE. Based on the CDR3 plus reference TRBV9 and TRBJ2-5, the full variable domain is DSGVTQTPKHLITATGQRVTLRCSPRSGDLSVYWYQQSLDQGLQFLIQYYNGEERAKGNILERFSAQQFPDLHSELNLSSLELGDSALYFCASSSSHAQVSETQYFGPGTRLLVL.

This sequence joins TRBV7-2 and TRBJ1-3; no clear D. Trimming cost V 3 bases and J 0 bases, with 18 bases left between them. CDR3 length: 18 amino acids. The germline gives CDR1 SGHTA, CDR2 FQGNSA. The CDR3: CASSLGARHLLSGNTIYF. The DNA for the CDR3 is TGTGCCAGCAGCTTGGGTGCGAGACACCTACTCTCTGGAAACACCATATATTTT.

The chain employs TRBV27 and TRBJ1-1; maybe TRBD1 (5 bases). The length of the CDR3 is 12 residues. V was shortened by 6 bases and J by 11 bases, with 16 bases between the two germline ends. Germline values: CDR1 MNHEY, CDR2 SMNVEV (reference sequence). CDR3 sequence reads: CASSQPGTLAFF. As DNA, the CDR3 is TGTGCCAGCAGCCAACCCGGGACCCTGGCTTTCTTT.

This chain joins TRBV19 and TRBJ1-2; D unclear. From germline, CDR1 is LNHDA and CDR2 SQIVND (reference sequence). This CDR3 is built from 12 residues. Trimming removed 5 bases at V and 8 bases at J, with 12 bases between. The chain's CDR3 is CASSSLPGGYTF. The CDR3 DNA reads TGTGCCAGTAGTTCCCTACCTGGGGGCTACACCTTC. The variable domain in full, with the rest retrieved from reference TRBV19 and TRBJ1-2, is DGGITQSPKYLFRKEGQNVTLSCEQNLNHDAMYWYRQDPGQGLRLIYYSQIVNDFQKGDIAEGYSVSREKKESFPLTVTSAQKNPTAFYLCASSSLPGGYTFGSGTRLTVV.

V gene TRBV19 combines with J gene TRBJ1-2; D might be TRBD1 (5 bases). Germline V gene sequence: CDR1 LNHDA, CDR2 SQIVND (reference sequence). V lost 8 bases and J 4 bases, leaving 11 bases between the germline ends. This CDR3 spans 12 amino acids. CDR3 bases: TGTGCCAGTGGAGAGACAGTCTATGGCTACACCTTC. It yields the protein CASGETVYGYTF.

The chain carries TRBV5-1 and TRBJ2-3, with 9 nucleotides matching TRBD2. There are 16 residues in the CDR3. Germline-derived CDR1 and CDR2 are SGHRS and YFSETQ. V gave up 1 base and J gave up 2 bases; unmatched junction bases: 5. The CDR3, as DNA: TGCGCCAGCAGCTTGTCCATAGCGGGGGCCACAGATACGCAGTATTTT. It codes for CASSLSIAGATDTQYF.

The chain uses TRBV7-2 and TRBJ2-7, with D tentatively TRBD1 (5 bases). Trimming shortened V by 0 bases and J by 4 bases, and 10 bases separated the two germline ends. The germline V gene encodes CDR1 SGHTA and CDR2 FQGNSA. This CDR3 region has 14 residues. CDR3 protein: CASSLASQGYEQYF. Here the CDR3 DNA reads TGTGCCAGCAGCTTAGCGTCCCAGGGTTACGAGCAGTACTTC.

The V and J genes are TRBV18 and TRBJ2-7; 10 bases map to TRBD1. This CDR3 has 16 residues. Germline CDR1 and CDR2: KGHSH and LQKENI. J gave up 5 bases and V 2 bases, and 9 bases lay outside the gene matches. This CDR3 is CASSPIPRDRGNEQYF. The CDR3 DNA follows: TGTGCCAGCTCACCAATTCCCCGGGACAGGGGCAACGAGCAGTACTTC.

This sequence joins TRBV5-4 and TRBJ2-7; D unresolved. Trimming stripped 4 bases from V and 0 bases from J, with 11 bases between. The germline V gene has CDR1 SGHNT and CDR2 YYREEE (reference sequence). This CDR3 has 14 amino acids. Written as DNA, the CDR3 is TGTGCCAGCAGCGGCGGTGACCCCTCCTACGAGCAGTACTTC. Amino acid sequence: CASSGGDPSYEQYF. The variable domain in full, completed from reference TRBV5-4 and TRBJ2-7, reads ETGVTQSPTHLIKTRGQQVTLRCSSQSGHNTVSWYQQALGQGPQFIFQYYREEENGRGNFPPRFSGLQFPNYSSELNVNALELDDSALYLCASSGGDPSYEQYFGPGTRLTVT.

The chain carries TRBV19 and TRBJ1-5; D is uncertain. The V gene lost 7 bases and the J gene lost 1 base, with 11 bases spanning the gap. Germline CDR1 is LNHDA and CDR2 is SQIVND (reference sequence). The length of the CDR3 is 14 residues. This CDR3 is CASKEPGSNQPQHF. In nucleotides, the CDR3 is TGTGCCAGTAAAGAACCGGGGAGCAATCAGCCCCAGCATTTT.

The rearrangement joins TRBV5-4 to TRBJ2-7, with 7 bases that match TRBD1. Germline values: CDR1 SGHNT, CDR2 YYREEE (reference sequence). V lost 4 bases to trimming and J lost 12 bases; unmatched junction nucleotides: 13. This CDR3 spans 13 amino acids. The CDR3 here is CASSLRTGILAYF. DNA for the CDR3: TGTGCCAGCAGCCTTCGGACAGGAATTTTGGCGTACTTC. Based on the CDR3 plus reference TRBV5-4 and TRBJ2-7, the full variable domain is ETGVTQSPTHLIKTRGQQVTLRCSSQSGHNTVSWYQQALGQGPQFIFQYYREEENGRGNFPPRFSGLQFPNYSSELNVNALELDDSALYLCASSLRTGILAYFGPGTRLTVT.

V is TRBV7-9 and J is TRBJ1-5; 9 bases line up with TRBD1. Germline-derived CDR1 and CDR2 are SEHNR and FQNEAQ (reference sequence). CDR3 length: 16 amino acids. The ends lost 3 bases at V and 0 bases at J; junction bases unmatched: 3. The CDR3 reads CASSFGTGSSNQPQHF. The CDR3 coding sequence is TGTGCCAGCAGCTTTGGGACAGGGAGTAGCAATCAGCCCCAGCATTTT. Filled out from reference TRBV7-9 and TRBJ1-5, the complete variable domain reads DTGVSQNPRHKITKRGQNVTFRCDPISEHNRLYWYRQTLGQGPEFLTYFQNEAQLEKSRLLSDRFSAERPKGSFSTLEIQRTEQGDSAMYLCASSFGTGSSNQPQHFGDGTRLSIL.

The J gene is TRBJ1-1, the V gene TRBV6-5, with a tentative D call TRBD1 (5 bases). CDR3 length equals 13 residues. Trimming shortened V by 4 bases and J by 5 bases, and 11 bases separated the two germline ends. The germline CDR1 and CDR2 sequences are MNHEY and SVGAGI. CDR3 sequence: CASSWGGRTEAFF. The CDR3 DNA follows: TGTGCCAGCAGTTGGGGGGGGAGGACTGAAGCTTTCTTT.

The J gene is TRBJ1-2, the V gene TRBV5-1; D call uncertain. Trimming cost V 0 bases and J 8 bases, with 8 bases left between them. There are 12 residues in the CDR3. Germline V lookup: CDR1 SGHRS, CDR2 YFSETQ. CDR3 region: CASSLGEEGYTF. CDR3 sequence (DNA): TGCGCCAGCAGCTTGGGGGAGGAAGGCTACACCTTC.

The chain carries TRBV7-9 and TRBJ1-1; no firm D call. Germline V gene lookup returns CDR1 SEHNR and CDR2 FQNEAQ (reference sequence). The length of the CDR3 is 14 residues. V lost 5 bases to trimming and J lost 4 bases, with 14 bases between them. As DNA, the CDR3 is TGTGCCAGCAGCCCAAACGGAGGGAGCACTGAAGCTTTCTTT. Encoded protein: CASSPNGGSTEAFF.